One sample yielded the 13 T cell receptor beta chains listed below, sequenced in a study of blood T cell repertoires in COVID-19. Some clones are missing from TCRdb's copy, which holds only in-frame ones; the method was immunoSEQ multiplex PCR. The table has some 54,000 clones, about 81% seen once. Sequences were obtained from peripheral blood. These receptors were obtained from an elderly woman with COVID-19, enrolled during active disease.

The chain recombines TRBV6-5 with TRBJ2-7; D is unresolved. Trimming stripped 7 bases from V and 0 bases from J, with 16 bases between. Germline lookup yields CDR1 MNHEY and CDR2 SVGAGI. CDR3 length: 15 residues. CDR3 region: CASTITDPSSYEQYF. In DNA, the CDR3 is TGTGCCAGCACCATCACTGATCCGAGCTCCTACGAGCAGTACTTC.

This chain joins TRBV5-1 and TRBJ2-1; 9 bases align to TRBD2. This CDR3 spans 16 amino acids. CDR1 SGHRS and CDR2 YFSETQ come from the germline V gene. V lost 0 bases, J lost 9 bases, and 10 bases stayed unmatched. The CDR3 sequence: CASSLGGGRAVSEQFF. As DNA, the CDR3 is TGCGCCAGCAGCTTGGGAGGCGGGAGGGCCGTAAGTGAGCAGTTCTTC.

The rearrangement links TRBV18 to TRBJ2-7; D uncertain. The CDR3 has 13 amino acids. The germline CDR1 and CDR2 sequences are KGHSH and LQKENI. Trimming left V 0 bases short and J 6 bases short, with 9 bases between. The CDR3: CASSPPGGGEQYF. As DNA, the CDR3 is TGTGCCAGCTCACCACCCGGTGGTGGCGAGCAGTACTTC.

In this sample, this clone turned up many times. The genes are TRBV5-8 and TRBJ1-1; possibly TRBD1 for D (5 bases). The germline V gene encodes CDR1 SGHTS and CDR2 YDEGEE. This CDR3 contains 16 residues. V shed 4 bases and J shed 1 base, with 17 bases lying between them. The CDR3 DNA is TGTGCCAGCAGCCCGTCGGGGGTTTACCCGAACACTGAAGCTTTCTTT. Its translation is CASSPSGVYPNTEAFF.

V is TRBV5-5 and J is TRBJ2-1, with 8 nucleotides matching TRBD2. The CDR3 consists of 17 residues. Germline V gene lookup returns CDR1 SGHKS and CDR2 YYEKEE (reference sequence). The J segment lost 2 bases and the V segment lost 0 bases, leaving 7 bases of the junction unmatched. The CDR3 reads CASSLVASGRAYNEQFF. DNA for the CDR3: TGTGCCAGCAGCTTGGTGGCTAGCGGGCGCGCCTACAATGAGCAGTTCTTC.

Only a few counts were recorded for this clone. The V call is TRBV7-9, the J call TRBJ2-1; 11 bases are shared with TRBD2. Germline CDR1 and CDR2: SEHNR and FQNEAQ (reference sequence). The CDR3 has 15 residues. V shed 5 bases, J shed 5 bases, and the junction held 5 bases outside the gene matches. In DNA, the CDR3 is TGTGCCAGCAGCCCGGGACTAGCGGAAGACAATGAGCAGTTCTTC. Its translation is CASSPGLAEDNEQFF. The complete variable domain, with remaining parts taken from reference TRBV7-9 and TRBJ2-1, reads DTGVSQNPRHKITKRGQNVTFRCDPISEHNRLYWYRQTLGQGPEFLTYFQNEAQLEKSRLLSDRFSAERPKGSFSTLEIQRTEQGDSAMYLCASSPGLAEDNEQFFGPGTRLTVL.

The chain is built from TRBV27 and TRBJ2-2, with 10 bases matching TRBD2. Germline V gene data show CDR1 as MNHEY and CDR2 as SMNVEV (reference sequence). The V gene end was trimmed by 0 bases and the J gene end by 3 bases; junction bases not matched to a gene: 4. The CDR3 sequence is 17 residues long. CDR3 protein: CASSLSRGTSDTGELFF. CDR3 nucleotides: TGTGCCAGCAGTTTATCGCGGGGGACTAGCGACACCGGGGAGCTGTTTTTT.

This clone was seen only a few times. The chain has TRBV29-1 and TRBJ2-1, with D unresolved. With 2 bases removed from V and 9 bases from J, the gap between germline ends came to 5 bases. Germline V gene lookup returns CDR1 SQVTM and CDR2 ANQGSEA. The CDR3 sequence is 10 residues long. This chain's CDR3 is CSVEYIEQFF. The CDR3 DNA sequence: TGCAGCGTTGAATATATTGAGCAGTTCTTC.

The rearrangement uses TRBV30 and TRBJ1-6; D is undetermined. CDR1 is GTSNPN, CDR2 SVGIG, per germline (reference sequence). V shed 4 bases and J shed 7 bases, with 11 bases lying between them. This CDR3 is 13 amino acids long. CDR3 nucleotides: TGTGCCTGGACCCTTAGCCTGAATTCACCCCTCCACTTT. Translation: CAWTLSLNSPLHF. The variable domain in full, with the rest retrieved from reference TRBV30 and TRBJ1-6, is SQTIHQWPATLVQPVGSPLSLECTVEGTSNPNLYWYRQAAGRGLQLLFYSVGIGQISSEVPQNLSASRPQDRQFILSSKKLLLSDSGFYLCAWTLSLNSPLHFGNGTRLTVT.

This chain uses TRBV2 with TRBJ2-5; 9 bases line up with TRBD1. After removal of 6 bases from V and 5 bases from J, the junction contained 7 bases not matched to a gene. The germline V gene has CDR1 SNHLY and CDR2 FYNNEI. The CDR3 is 14 residues long. The DNA of the CDR3 is TGTGCCAGCAGACCGGGACAGGGATGGGAGACCCAGTACTTC. It yields the protein CASRPGQGWETQYF.

The J gene is TRBJ1-3, the V gene TRBV7-9, with a tentative D call TRBD1 (5 bases). Trimming left V 3 bases short and J 0 bases short, with 9 bases between. Per the germline V gene, CDR1 is SEHNR and CDR2 is FQNEAQ (reference sequence). The CDR3 loop spans 15 amino acids. CDR3 sequence: CASSFWGDSGNTIYF. The CDR3, as DNA: TGTGCCAGCAGCTTTTGGGGGGACTCTGGAAACACCATATATTTT.

This chain uses TRBV7-9 with TRBJ2-7; TRBD2 aligns across 7 bases. After removal of 5 bases from V and 3 bases from J, the junction contained 10 bases not matched to a gene. The germline CDR1 and CDR2 sequences are SEHNR and FQNEAQ (reference sequence). The CDR3 spans 15 residues. CDR3 protein: CASSTSLAQNYEQYF. CDR3 bases: TGTGCCAGCAGCACTTCACTAGCGCAAAACTACGAGCAGTACTTC.

The count of this clone is one. V usage is TRBV13 and J usage is TRBJ1-1; 7 bases map to TRBD1. The CDR3 runs 14 residues. Germline V lookup: CDR1 PRHDT, CDR2 FYEKMQ (reference sequence). Trimming removed 8 bases from V and 3 bases from J; junction bases left unmatched: 9. The CDR3 region has the DNA TGTGCCAGCGGGACCAGGGGGGCGTACACTGAAGCTTTCTTT. Amino acids: CASGTRGAYTEAFF.